This TCR beta chain was sequenced during a study of cytomegalovirus exposure and HLA in healthy donors. Study results and caveats: CMV serostatus alone was available as immune exposure information. Trimming of TCR beta V- and J-genes showed a link, identified in a later analysis, to a missense DCLRE1C variant. TCR beta sequences numbering fewer than 20,000 were associated with HLA alleles at 0.05 false discovery rate in a later analysis.

The CDR3 is 15 amino acids. V was clipped by 5 bases and J by 2 bases, with 16 bases between them. Germline V gives CDR1 SEHNR, CDR2 FQNEAQ (reference sequence). On this clone: What it binds is not known.

PCR primers comprised 60 Vbeta and 13 Jbeta primers. Data came from immunoSEQ multiplex PCR; TCRdb stores just in-frame clones and leaves some out. This table has 170,000 or so clones, roughly three quarters appearing once. Sequenced input: PBMCs. The rearrangement joins TRBV7-9 to TRBJ2-7; D is unresolved. The clonotype originates from a woman in her 50s in good health and CMV-seropositive. CDR3 bases: TGTGCCAGCAGCCCCCCCAAGCAGGTTCCCTACGAGCAGTACTTC. Encoded protein: CASSPPKQVPYEQYF.